Listed here are 5 T cell receptor beta chains from one sample, sequenced in a study of T cells in Graves' hyperthyroidism and ophthalmopathy. The investigators amplified TCR beta CDR3 regions from RNA transcripts. With the HTBI primer set, the TCR CDR3 went through a first round of RT-PCR. TCRdb itself ran the multiplex PCR reads through MiXCR, one entry per CDR3 protein. Here the sample spans 340,000 or so distinct CDR3 sequences, roughly 20% being singletons. Specimen: blood. These TCRs come from a woman aged 45-65 years with Graves' hyperthyroidism.

This clonotype appeared a single time. Since a much larger clone is just one base distant, this may be a read error. The chain couples TRBV7-6 to TRBJ1-4; D call uncertain. The CDR3 loop spans 14 amino acids. The germline V gene encodes CDR1 SGHVS and CDR2 FNYEAQ. The CDR3 spells CANSLGRNNEKLFF. CDR3 sequence (DNA): TGTGCCAACAGCTTAGGACGGAATAATGAAAAACTGTTTTTT.

About this clonotype itself: A much more abundant neighbour one base away suggests this may be a read error. This sequence joins TRBV3-1 and TRBJ2-7, with D possibly matching TRBD2 (7 bases). The DNA end is more similar to TRBJ2-1, so the J call may be wrong. The CDR3 spans 15 residues. Per the germline V gene, CDR1 is LGHDT and CDR2 is YNNKEL (reference sequence). CDR3 DNA: TGTGCCAGCAGCCAAGGCGGGGGCCCCTCCTACGAGCAGTTCTTC. Protein sequence: CASSQGGGPSYEQFF.

The chain combines TRBV7-9 with TRBJ2-1; TRBD2 agrees at 11 bases. Germline trimming cut 4 bases from V and 2 bases from J; bases unmatched to any gene: 16. CDR1 and CDR2 (germline): SEHNR, FQNEAQ (reference sequence). The CDR3 runs 20 residues. CDR3 region: CASSSNGGLAGGPTYNEQFF. DNA of the CDR3: TGTGCCAGCAGCTCCAACGGTGGGCTAGCGGGAGGCCCAACCTACAATGAGCAGTTCTTC.

V usage is TRBV5-1 and J usage is TRBJ2-5, with D possibly matching TRBD1 (6 bases). The germline V gene encodes CDR1 SGHRS and CDR2 YFSETQ. V was cut by 3 bases and J by 5 bases, with 14 bases left in between. The CDR3 has 14 residues. The CDR3 nucleotides read TGCGCCAGCAGCTGGGGGACAAGAACGGAGACCCAGTACTTC. Translating gives CASSWGTRTETQYF.

This chain joins TRBV7-8 and TRBJ2-1; TRBD2 matches at 7 bases. Germline lookup yields CDR1 SGHVS and CDR2 FQNEAQ. The CDR3 is made up of 17 amino acids. V was clipped by 2 bases and J by 0 bases; unmatched bases: 7. The CDR3 DNA is TGTGCCAGCAGCTTATTCCGGCGGGGGAACTCCTACAATGAGCAGTTCTTC. Translation: CASSLFRRGNSYNEQFF.